These T cell receptor beta chains were read from a single sample in a study of cytomegalovirus exposure and HLA in healthy donors. Profiled with immunoSEQ multiplex PCR; TCRdb holds only in-frame clones, not every one. The table lists 65,000 to 70,000 clones, about 73% of them singletons, with about 10% in the top ten. What was sequenced was PBMCs. Every receptor here comes from a woman under 40 in good health and CMV-seronegative. Both conserved end residues are part of each CDR3. A D gene is named only where the DNA matches it firmly. Clone size is given for some rows only: seen once, a few or many times, or a class if the clone is expanded.

>-|TRBJ1-3|TRBD1|TRBV5-1
TGCGCCAGCAGCTTGGTAGGGGACAGCTTATTCTCTGGAAACACCATATATTTT
CASSLVGDSLFSGNTIYF
>-|TRBJ1-2|TRBD1|TRBV5-1
TGCGCCAGTCGGGACAGGGGTGTCTATGGCTACACCTTC
CASRDRGVYGYTF
>few|TRBJ2-7|TRBD2|TRBV11-2
TGTGCCAGCAGCTTAACTAGCGGGGGTTTCTACGAGCAGTACTTC
CASSLTSGGFYEQYF
>-|TRBJ1-6|-|TRBV19
TGTGCCAGTAGACAGGGCCTGACGACCTCTTCACCCCTCCACTTT
CASRQGLTTSSPLHF
>-|TRBJ1-6|-|TRBV2
TGTGCCAGCAGTTCACGACAGCCAAATTCACCCCTCCACTTT
CASSSRQPNSPLHF
>-|TRBJ1-6|-|TRBV5-6
TGTGCCAGCAGCTTCCGCGGGCCCCTCCACTTT
CASSFRGPLHF
>-|TRBJ2-5|TRBD2|TRBV11-2
TGTGCCAGCAGCTTAGCGGGGGGGAAAGAGACCCAGTACTTC
CASSLAGGKETQYF
>-|TRBJ1-4|-|TRBV9
TGTGCCAGCAGCACAGGGACATATGAAAAACTGTTTTTT
CASSTGTYEKLFF
>-|TRBJ2-3|-|TRBV4-1
TGCGCCAGCAGCCAAGCCCAATTAGTGCCTCTGCCCGATACGCAGTATTTT
CASSQAQLVPLPDTQYF
>-|TRBJ2-7|TRBD1|TRBV6-6
TGTGCCAGCAGCCGAGGACAGGGCCACGAGCAGTACTTC
CASSRGQGHEQYF
>-|TRBJ2-7|-|TRBV28
TGTGCCAGCAGTTTAGGAGGGATCTCTAGGGAGCAGTACTTC
CASSLGGISREQYF
>-|TRBJ1-1|-|TRBV5-1
TGCGCCAGCAGCTTTTCAGGAAGCACTGAAGCTTTCTTT
CASSFSGSTEAFF
>-|TRBJ1-1|-|TRBV5-1
TGCGCCAGCGCTCAGTCAGGGAACACTGAAGCTTTCTTT
CASAQSGNTEAFF
>-|TRBJ2-7|-|TRBV15
TGTGCCACCAGCAGAGTTCGTGACGAGCAGTACTTC
CATSRVRDEQYF
>-|TRBJ1-1|-|TRBV2
TGTGCCAGCAGGGGGAGACAGGAGAACACTGAAGCTTTCTTT
CASRGRQENTEAFF
>-|TRBJ2-2|TRBD2|TRBV7-2
TGTGCCAGCAGCCCCCAGCGGGGGGAAGGCGGGGAGCTGTTTTTT
CASSPQRGEGGELFF
>once|TRBJ2-7|-|TRBV10-1
TGCGCCAGCAGTGAGTCCTTATATCGGAGACCCTACGAGCAGTACTTC
CASSESLYRRPYEQYF
>few|TRBJ2-1|TRBD1|TRBV6-1
TGTGCCAGCAGTCTTACAGGGGGCCGGGGCAATGAGCAGTTCTTC
CASSLTGGRGNEQFF
>-|TRBJ1-6|-|TRBV5-8
TGTGCCAGCAGCTTGGAAGTAGCGGCCCAACCCAATTCACCCCTCCACTTT
CASSLEVAAQPNSPLHF
>-|TRBJ1-1|TRBD1|TRBV11-2
TGTGCCAGCAGCTTGAGACAGGGGATGTACACTGAAGCTTTCTTT
CASSLRQGMYTEAFF
>-|TRBJ2-5|-|TRBV19
TGTGCCAGTAGTCCCGGGCAAGAGACCCAGTACTTC
CASSPGQETQYF
>-|TRBJ2-7|TRBD1|TRBV5-1
TGCGCCAGCAGCTCATCTGGACAGGGTACTATCCACGAGCAGTACTTC
CASSSSGQGTIHEQYF
>many|TRBJ2-3|TRBD2|TRBV6-4
TGTGCCAGCAGTGTGGGGGGGGACACAGATACGCAGTATTTT
CASSVGGDTDTQYF
>once|TRBJ1-1|-|TRBV19
TGTGCCAGTAGGTTGACGAGGGGGGGCACTGAAGCTTTCTTT
CASRLTRGGTEAFF
>-|TRBJ2-5|TRBD2|TRBV6-1
TGTGCCAGCAGCCGACTAGCGGGGTTGGAGACCCAGTACTTC
CASSRLAGLETQYF
>-|TRBJ1-2|TRBD1|TRBV30
TGTGCCATCCGACAGGGGCGGTTAGATGGCTACACCTTC
CAIRQGRLDGYTF
>-|TRBJ1-1|TRBD1|TRBV9
TGTGCCAGCAGCGTAGGACAGGGGGCGGTAGGCACTGAAGCTTTCTTT
CASSVGQGAVGTEAFF
>-|TRBJ1-1|-|TRBV18
TGTGCCAGCTCACGACTAACTAAAACCTCTGAAGCTTTCTTT
CASSRLTKTSEAFF
>-|TRBJ1-3|TRBD1|TRBV5-1
TGCGCCAGCAGCCCGGGACAGGGAAGAGTAGGTGGAAACACCATATATTTT
CASSPGQGRVGGNTIYF
>-|TRBJ2-4|TRBD1|TRBV2
TGTGCCAGCAGTGTCGGGCACTCAGGGGGCACGGACATTCAGTACTTC
CASSVGHSGGTDIQYF
>few|TRBJ1-1|TRBD1|TRBV13
TGTGCCATCGGCGGGACAGTGAACACTGAAGCTTTCTTT
CAIGGTVNTEAFF
>-|TRBJ1-4|-|TRBV28
TGTGCCACCAGCCGAGGGGGATTTTCAGAAAAACTGTTTTTT
CATSRGGFSEKLFF
>-|TRBJ2-3|-|TRBV28
TGTGCCAGCAGCACAGGTGGGCCGAGCTTCAATACGCAGTATTTT
CASSTGGPSFNTQYF
>-|TRBJ1-2|TRBD1|TRBV29-1
TGCAGCGTTGGGGACAGGAATTATGGCTACACCTTC
CSVGDRNYGYTF
>-|TRBJ2-7|-|TRBV15
TGTGCCACCACTCCGGCCGGGGGCTCCTACGAGCAGTACTTC
CATTPAGGSYEQYF
>-|TRBJ2-7|TRBD2|TRBV30
TGTGCCGGCCGCGGGGGGGGCCGGTACGAGCAGTACTTC
CAGRGGGRYEQYF
>-|TRBJ1-2|-|TRBV30
TGTGCCTGGAGTCCCCGGGGCTATGGCTACACCTTC
CAWSPRGYGYTF
>few|TRBJ2-7|TRBD1|TRBV5-6
TGTGCCAGCAGCGCAGGGACAGGGGCCTACGAGCAGTACTTC
CASSAGTGAYEQYF
>few|TRBJ1-5|-|TRBV4-1
TGCGCCAGCAGCCAAGCGGAGGGTGATCAGCCCCAGCATTTT
CASSQAEGDQPQHF